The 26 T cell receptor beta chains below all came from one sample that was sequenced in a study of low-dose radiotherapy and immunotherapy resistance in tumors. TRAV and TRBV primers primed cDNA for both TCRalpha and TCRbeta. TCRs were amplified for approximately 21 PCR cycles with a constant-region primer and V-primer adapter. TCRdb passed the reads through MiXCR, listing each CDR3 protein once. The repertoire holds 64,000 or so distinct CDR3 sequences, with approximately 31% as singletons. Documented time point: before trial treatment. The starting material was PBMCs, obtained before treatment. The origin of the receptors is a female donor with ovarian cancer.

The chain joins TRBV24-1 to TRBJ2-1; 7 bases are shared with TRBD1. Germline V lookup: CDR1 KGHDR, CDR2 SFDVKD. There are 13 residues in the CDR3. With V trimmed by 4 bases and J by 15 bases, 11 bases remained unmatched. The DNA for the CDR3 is TGTGCCACCAGTGAGACCACAGGGGCCCCCCCGTTCTTC. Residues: CATSETTGAPPFF.

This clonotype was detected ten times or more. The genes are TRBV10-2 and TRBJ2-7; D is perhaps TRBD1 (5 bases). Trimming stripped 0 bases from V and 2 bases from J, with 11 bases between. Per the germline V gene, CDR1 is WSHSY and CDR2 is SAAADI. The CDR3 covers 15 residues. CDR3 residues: CASSESTQGPYEQYF. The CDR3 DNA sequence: TGCGCCAGCAGTGAGTCGACTCAGGGTCCCTACGAGCAGTACTTC.

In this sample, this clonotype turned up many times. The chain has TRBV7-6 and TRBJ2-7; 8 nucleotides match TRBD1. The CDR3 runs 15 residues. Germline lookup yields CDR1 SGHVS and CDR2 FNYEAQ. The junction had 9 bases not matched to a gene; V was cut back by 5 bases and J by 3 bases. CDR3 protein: CASSPWQGANYEQYF. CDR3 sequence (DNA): TGTGCCAGCAGCCCATGGCAGGGGGCAAACTACGAGCAGTACTTC.

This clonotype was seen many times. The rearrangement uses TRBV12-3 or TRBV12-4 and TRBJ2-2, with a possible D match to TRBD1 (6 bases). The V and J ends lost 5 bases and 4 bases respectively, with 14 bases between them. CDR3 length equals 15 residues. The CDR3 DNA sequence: TGTGCCAGCAGTACAGGGCCCATGGGCACCGGGGAGCTGTTTTTT. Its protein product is CASSTGPMGTGELFF.

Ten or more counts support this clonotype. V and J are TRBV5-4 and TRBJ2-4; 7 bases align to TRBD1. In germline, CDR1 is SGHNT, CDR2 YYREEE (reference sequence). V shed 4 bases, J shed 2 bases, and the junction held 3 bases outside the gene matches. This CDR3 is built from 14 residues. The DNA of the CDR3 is TGTGCCAGCAGCCTACAGGGGACCAAAAACATTCAGTACTTC. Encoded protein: CASSLQGTKNIQYF.

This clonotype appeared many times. The CDR3 DNA follows: TGCAGTGCTAGCTTGGTTTTCAATCAGCCCCAGCATTTT. Residues: CSASLVFNQPQHF. The rearrangement joins TRBV20-1 to TRBJ1-5; D not certain. The CDR3 spans 13 residues. The V gene lost 3 bases and the J gene lost 3 bases, with 9 bases spanning the gap. Germline CDR1 is DFQATT and CDR2 is SNEGSKA (reference sequence).

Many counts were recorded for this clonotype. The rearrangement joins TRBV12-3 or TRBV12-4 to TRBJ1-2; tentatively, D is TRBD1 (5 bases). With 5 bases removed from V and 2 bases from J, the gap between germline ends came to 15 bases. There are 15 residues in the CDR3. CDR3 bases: TGTGCCAGCAGTCCCCGGGACCGGGGGAACTATGGCTACACCTTC. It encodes CASSPRDRGNYGYTF.

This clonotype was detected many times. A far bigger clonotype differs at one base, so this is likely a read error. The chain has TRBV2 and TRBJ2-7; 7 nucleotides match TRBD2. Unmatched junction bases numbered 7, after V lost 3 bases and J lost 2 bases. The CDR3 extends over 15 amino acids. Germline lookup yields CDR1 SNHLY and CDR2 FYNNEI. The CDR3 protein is CASSDPLAAAYEQYF. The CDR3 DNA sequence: TGTGCCAGCAGTGACCCGCTAGCGGCAGCCTACGAGCAGTACTTC.

The CDR3 nucleotides are TGCGCCAGCAGCCAAGAGGCGGTCAATCAGCCCCAGCATTTT. It is translated as CASSQEAVNQPQHF. The J gene is TRBJ1-5, the V gene TRBV4-1; D is uncertain. The CDR3 is made up of 14 amino acids. Per the germline V gene, CDR1 is MGHRA and CDR2 is YSYEKL. The V end lost 0 bases, the J end lost 3 bases, and 6 bases lay between the germline ends.

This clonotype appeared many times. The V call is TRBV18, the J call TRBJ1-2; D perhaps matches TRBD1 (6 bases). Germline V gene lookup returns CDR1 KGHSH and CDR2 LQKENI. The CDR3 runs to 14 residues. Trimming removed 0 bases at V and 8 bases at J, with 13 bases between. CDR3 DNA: TGTGCCAGCTCACCACCGTCACAGGGAACCGGCTACACCTTC. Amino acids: CASSPPSQGTGYTF.

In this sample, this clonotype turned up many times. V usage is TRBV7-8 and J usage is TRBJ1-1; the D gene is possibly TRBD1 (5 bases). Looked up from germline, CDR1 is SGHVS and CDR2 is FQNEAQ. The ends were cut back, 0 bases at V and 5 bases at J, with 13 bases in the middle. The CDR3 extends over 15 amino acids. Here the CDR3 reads CASSLANAGPTEAFF. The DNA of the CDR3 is TGTGCCAGCAGCTTAGCGAATGCAGGGCCTACTGAAGCTTTCTTT.

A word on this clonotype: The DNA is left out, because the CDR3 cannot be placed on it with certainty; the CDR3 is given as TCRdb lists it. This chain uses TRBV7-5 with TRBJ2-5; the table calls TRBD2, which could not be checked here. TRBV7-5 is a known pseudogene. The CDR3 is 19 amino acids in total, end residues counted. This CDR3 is CISVPAASRRNRAQETQYF.

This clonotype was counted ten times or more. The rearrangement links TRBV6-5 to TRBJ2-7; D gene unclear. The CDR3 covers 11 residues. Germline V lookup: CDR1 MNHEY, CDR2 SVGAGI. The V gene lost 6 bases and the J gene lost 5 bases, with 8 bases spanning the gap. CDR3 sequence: CASRRSDEQYF. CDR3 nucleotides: TGTGCCAGCAGACGTTCCGACGAGCAGTACTTC.

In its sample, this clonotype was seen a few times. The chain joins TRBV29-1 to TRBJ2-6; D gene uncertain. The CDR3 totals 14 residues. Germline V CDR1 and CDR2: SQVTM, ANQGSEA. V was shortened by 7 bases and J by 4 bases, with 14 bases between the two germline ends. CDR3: CSATWAAGANVLTF. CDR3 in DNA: TGCAGCGCCACGTGGGCGGCGGGGGCCAACGTCCTGACTTTC.

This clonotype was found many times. The CDR3 here is CSARRAPANTGELFF. Here the CDR3 DNA reads TGCAGTGCTAGGCGAGCTCCTGCGAACACCGGGGAGCTGTTTTTT. This sequence joins TRBV20-1 and TRBJ2-2; no reliable D call. The CDR3 runs 15 residues. Per the germline V gene, CDR1 is DFQATT and CDR2 is SNEGSKA (reference sequence). The V gene lost 3 bases and the J gene lost 0 bases, with 11 bases spanning the gap.

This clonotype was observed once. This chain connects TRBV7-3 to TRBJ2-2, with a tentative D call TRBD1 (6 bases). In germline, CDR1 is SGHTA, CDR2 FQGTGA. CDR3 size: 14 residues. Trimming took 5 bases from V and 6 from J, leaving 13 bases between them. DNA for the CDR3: TGTGCCAGCAGCCCGAACAGGGTGGCCGGGGAGCTGTTTTTT. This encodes CASSPNRVAGELFF.

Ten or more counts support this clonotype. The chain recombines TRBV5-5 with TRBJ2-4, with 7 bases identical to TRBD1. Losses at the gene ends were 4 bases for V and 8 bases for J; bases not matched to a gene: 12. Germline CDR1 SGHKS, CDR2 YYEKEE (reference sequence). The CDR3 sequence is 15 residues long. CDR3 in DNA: TGTGCCAGCAGCGCAGGGACAGCCAGGGTTGACATTCAGTACTTC. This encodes CASSAGTARVDIQYF.

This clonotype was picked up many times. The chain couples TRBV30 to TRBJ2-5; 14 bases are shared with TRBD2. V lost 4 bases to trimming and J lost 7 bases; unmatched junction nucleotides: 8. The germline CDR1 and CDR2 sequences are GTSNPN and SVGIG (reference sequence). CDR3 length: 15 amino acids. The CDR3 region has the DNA TGTGCCTGGACCGCCGGGACTAGCGGGGGCCGGACCCAGTACTTC. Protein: CAWTAGTSGGRTQYF. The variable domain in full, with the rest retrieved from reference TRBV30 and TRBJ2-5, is SQTIHQWPATLVQPVGSPLSLECTVEGTSNPNLYWYRQAAGRGLQLLFYSVGIGQISSEVPQNLSASRPQDRQFILSSKKLLLSDSGFYLCAWTAGTSGGRTQYFGPGTRLLVL.

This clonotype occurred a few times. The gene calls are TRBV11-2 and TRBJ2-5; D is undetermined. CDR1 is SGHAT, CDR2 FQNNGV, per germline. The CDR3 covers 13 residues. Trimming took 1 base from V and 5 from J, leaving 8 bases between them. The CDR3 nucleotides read TGTGCCAGCAGCTTAGTCCTATGGGAGACCCAGTACTTC. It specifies CASSLVLWETQYF.

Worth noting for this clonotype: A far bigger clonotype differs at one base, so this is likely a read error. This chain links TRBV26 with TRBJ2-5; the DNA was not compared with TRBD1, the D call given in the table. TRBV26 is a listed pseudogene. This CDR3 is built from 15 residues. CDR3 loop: CAGSDRQGYGETQYF. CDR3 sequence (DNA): TGTGCCGGCAGTGACAGACAGGGATACGGAGAGACCCAGTACTTC.

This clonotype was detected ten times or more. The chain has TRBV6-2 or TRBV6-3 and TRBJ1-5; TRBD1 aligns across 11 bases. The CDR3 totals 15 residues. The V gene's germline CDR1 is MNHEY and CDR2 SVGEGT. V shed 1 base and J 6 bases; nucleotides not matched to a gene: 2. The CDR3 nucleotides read TGTGCCAGCAGTTACTGGACAGGGGGCCCTCAGCCCCAGCATTTT. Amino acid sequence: CASSYWTGGPQPQHF.

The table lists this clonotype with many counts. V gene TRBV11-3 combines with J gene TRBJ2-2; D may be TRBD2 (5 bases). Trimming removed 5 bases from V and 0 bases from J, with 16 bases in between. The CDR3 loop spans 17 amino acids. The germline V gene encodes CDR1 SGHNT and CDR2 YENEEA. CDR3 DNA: TGTGCCAGCAGCCCCGGAGGATACTACCCGAACACCGGGGAGCTGTTTTTT. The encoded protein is CASSPGGYYPNTGELFF.

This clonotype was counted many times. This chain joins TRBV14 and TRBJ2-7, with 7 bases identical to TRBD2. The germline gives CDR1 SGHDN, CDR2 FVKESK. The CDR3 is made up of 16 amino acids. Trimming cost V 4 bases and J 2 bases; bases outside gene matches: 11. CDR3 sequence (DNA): TGTGCCAGCAGCCCTCGGGGGGAAGTTTTCCCCTACGAGCAGTACTTC. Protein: CASSPRGEVFPYEQYF.

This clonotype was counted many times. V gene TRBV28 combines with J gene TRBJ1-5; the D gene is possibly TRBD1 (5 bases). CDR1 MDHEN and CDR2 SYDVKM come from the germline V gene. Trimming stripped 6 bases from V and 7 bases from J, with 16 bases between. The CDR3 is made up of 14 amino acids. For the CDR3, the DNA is TGTGCCAGCAGAGATCCTAGTTGGGGGCAGCCCCAGCATTTT. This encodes CASRDPSWGQPQHF. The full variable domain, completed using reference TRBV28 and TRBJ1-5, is DVKVTQSSRYLVKRTGEKVFLECVQDMDHENMFWYRQDPGLGLRLIYFSYDVKMKEKGDIPEGYSVSREKKERFSLILESASTNQTSMYLCASRDPSWGQPQHFGDGTRLSIL.

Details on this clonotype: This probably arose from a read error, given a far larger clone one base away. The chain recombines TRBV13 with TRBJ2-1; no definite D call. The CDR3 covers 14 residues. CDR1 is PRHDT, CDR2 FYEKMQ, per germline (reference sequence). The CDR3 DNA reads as TGTGTCAGCAGTGAAATGCGTGGGTTTTTAGAGCAGTTCTTC. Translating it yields CVSSEMRGFLEQFF.

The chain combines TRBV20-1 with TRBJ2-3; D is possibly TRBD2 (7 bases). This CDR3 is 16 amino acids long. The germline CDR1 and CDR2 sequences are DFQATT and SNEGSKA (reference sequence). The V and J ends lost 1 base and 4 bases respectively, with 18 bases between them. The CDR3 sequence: CSARGGGGAASDTQYF. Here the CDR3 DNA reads TGCAGTGCTAGAGGTGGAGGGGGGGCAGCCTCAGATACGCAGTATTTT.